The subject of this entry is one T cell receptor beta chain. Its matching antigen is unknown. This entry is derived from a study of blood T cells in healthy people across ages. General study findings and limits: Estimates drawn from one million T cells were deemed to understate diversity. Researchers report that TCR beta diversity correlated strongly with naive T cell percentage.

For the second PCR, which ran for about 6 to 11 cycles, a sample-barcoded 5' primer and a J-beta primer mix were used. TCRdb fed the 5' RACE reads into MiXCR, producing one record per CDR3 protein. The data contain 850,000 to 1,300,000 distinct CDR3 sequences, roughly 45% of them singletons. The CDR3 spans 15 residues. V lost 11 bases to trimming and J lost 8 bases, with 27 bases between them. Germline CDR1 is MNHNS and CDR2 is SASEGT. This TCR was recovered from a woman aged 55 to 70 in good health. Sequencing was done on a sample of blood. This sequence joins TRBV6-1 and TRBJ1-2; D is possibly TRBD1 (6 bases). The CDR3 spells CAGEPDTGTRHGYTF. The CDR3 nucleotides read TGTGCCGGGGAACCCGACACCGGGACAAGGCACGGCTACACCTTC.